These 6 T cell receptor beta chains share one sample of origin, sequenced in a study of cytomegalovirus exposure and HLA in healthy donors. A multiplex PCR was run with 60 Vbeta primers and 13 Jbeta primers. The data were produced by immunoSEQ multiplex PCR, yet TCRdb's version contains in-frame clones alone and is incomplete. The table lists about 98,000 clones, roughly 70% of them singletons. Sequenced material: PBMCs. The receptors here all came from a man aged 45-60 years in good health and CMV-seronegative.

The CDR3 reads CASSYSRGRDQETQYF. The CDR3 DNA reads as TGTGCCAGCAGTTACTCGAGAGGCAGGGACCAAGAGACCCAGTACTTC. This chain links TRBV6-6 with TRBJ2-5, with D perhaps matching TRBD1 (5 bases). The CDR3 runs to 16 residues. CDR1 is MNHNY and CDR2 is SVGAGI in the germline V gene (reference sequence). Trimming cost V 0 bases and J 0 bases, with 11 bases left between them.

The chain couples TRBV20-1 to TRBJ2-1; D not certain. The germline V gene has CDR1 DFQATT and CDR2 SNEGSKA (reference sequence). The CDR3 length is 11 residues. Deletions cut 4 bases from V and 5 bases from J, with 6 bases between. CDR3 sequence: CSANSNNEQFF. The CDR3 DNA sequence: TGCAGTGCTAACAGTAACAATGAGCAGTTCTTC.

This clone appeared once. V gene TRBV2 combines with J gene TRBJ2-1, with D tentatively TRBD1 (7 bases). From germline, CDR1 is SNHLY and CDR2 FYNNEI. Between the trimmed V and J ends, which lost 8 bases and 8 bases, there was a span of 13 bases. CDR3 length: 12 residues. The CDR3 coding sequence is TGTGCCAGCGGAGGGGGCTGGGATGAGCAGTTCTTC. Translating it yields CASGGGWDEQFF.

This clone was counted a few times. The chain links TRBV10-2 to TRBJ1-6; D not certain. Germline loops: CDR1 WSHSY, CDR2 SAAADI. The CDR3 totals 14 residues. Deletions cut 2 bases from V and 5 bases from J, with 7 bases between. The CDR3 here is CASSEAGNNSPLHF. CDR3 nucleotides: TGCGCCAGCAGTGAGGCAGGAAATAATTCACCCCTCCACTTT.

This clone was seen only a few times. Other DNA sequences from this sample encode an identical CDR3 as well. The chain uses TRBV5-6 and TRBJ1-5; 7 nucleotides align to TRBD1. The junction had 3 bases not matched to a gene; V was cut back by 0 bases and J by 3 bases. Germline V lookup: CDR1 SGHDT, CDR2 YYEEEE. The CDR3 runs 15 residues. The DNA for the CDR3 is TGTGCCAGCAGCTTGGACAGGGGACTCAATCAGCCCCAGCATTTT. Protein: CASSLDRGLNQPQHF.

This clone was seen once. The chain combines TRBV5-4 with TRBJ2-5; 9 bases agree with TRBD2. Germline values: CDR1 SGHNT, CDR2 YYREEE (reference sequence). After removal of 4 bases from V and 4 bases from J, the junction contained 14 bases not matched to a gene. This CDR3 is built from 17 residues. The chain's CDR3 is CASSPGLARLGGETQYF. The CDR3 bases are TGTGCCAGCAGCCCCGGACTAGCGCGATTGGGAGGAGAGACCCAGTACTTC.